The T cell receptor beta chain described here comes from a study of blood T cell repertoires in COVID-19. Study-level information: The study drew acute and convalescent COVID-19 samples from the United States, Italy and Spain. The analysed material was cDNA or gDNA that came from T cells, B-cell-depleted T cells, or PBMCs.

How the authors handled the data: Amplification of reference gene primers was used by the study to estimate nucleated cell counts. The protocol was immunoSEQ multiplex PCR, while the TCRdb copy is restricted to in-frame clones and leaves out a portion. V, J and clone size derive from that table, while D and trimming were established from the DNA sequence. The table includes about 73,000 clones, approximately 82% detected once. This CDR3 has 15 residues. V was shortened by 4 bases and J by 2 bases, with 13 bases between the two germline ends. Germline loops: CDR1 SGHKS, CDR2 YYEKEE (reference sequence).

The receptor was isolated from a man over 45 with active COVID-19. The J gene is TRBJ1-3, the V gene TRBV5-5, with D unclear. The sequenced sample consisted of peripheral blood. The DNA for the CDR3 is TGTGCCAGCAGCCAGACATCCCCTCCTGGAAACACCATATATTTT. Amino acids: CASSQTSPPGNTIYF.